The clone carrying this T cell receptor beta chain was detected only a few times. This entry belongs to a study of blood T cell repertoires in COVID-19. Assay: immunoSEQ multiplex PCR; the TCRdb copy retains only in-frame clones and omits some. The sample yields 200,000 to 250,000 clones, roughly 89% seen once. CDR1 is SGHKS and CDR2 is YYEKEE in the germline V gene (reference sequence). This CDR3 has 15 residues. J gave up 3 bases and V 4 bases, and 3 bases lay outside the gene matches. V gene TRBV5-5 combines with J gene TRBJ2-1, with TRBD1 matching over 11 bases. The sample comprised peripheral blood. This clonotype was sampled from a man aged 30 to 45 who had recovered from COVID-19. In nucleotides, the CDR3 is TGTGCCAGCAGCCAGGGGACAGGGGGCTACAATGAGCAGTTCTTC. Amino acids: CASSQGTGGYNEQFF.